Described below is a single T cell receptor beta chain sequence and its context. Its antigen is not yet known. Nothing much larger sits one base from this clone, and base qualities are not available. The CDR3 starts with the cysteine, ends with the phenylalanine, and has 19 residues. Only CDR3 DNA is held: 57 bases, read in frame from base 1. The V end gives up 0 bases and the J end 10 bases, leaving 21 bases in the junction not matched to a gene. As encoded in the germline V gene, CDR1 is ENHRY while CDR2 is SYGVKD. Each collaborating institution followed its own protocols to collect whole blood in K2EDTA tubes. For TCRbeta analysis, collaborator samples were shipped as frozen whole blood, as isolated PBMCs, or as DNA extracted from either sample type. This entry comes from a study of blood T cell repertoires in COVID-19 (dated by TCRdb to between 2020 and 2021). Some background on the complete study: Samples from collaborators originated in the United States, Italy and Spain and spanned both the acute and convalescent phases of COVID-19. The prospective study material was composed of cDNA or gDNA derived from T cells, B-cell-depleted T cells, or PBMCs. Deeply sampled blood TCRbeta repertoires from subjects exposed to, actively infected with, or recovered from COVID-19 were included in the dataset. The repertoires were released in a freely available public database intended as a resource for research on the immune response to SARS-CoV-2. The samples were drawn from two sources: the first 160 participants of the ongoing ImmuneRACE study, and 950 to 1,500 subjects contributed by 6 global collaborators. Sample metadata almost always included a de-identified subject ID, COVID-19 status, age in years and sex. Where available, HLA class I and class II types were taken from metadata supplied by the sample provider and were not determined by assay-based typing. The paper's findings and limits, for the study overall: Clinical and demographic metadata were provided uncurated, with the amount varying by source and participant.

TCRbeta CDR3 regions were amplified from genomic DNA using the immunoSEQ Assay, a bias-controlled multiplex PCR. In the source study's methods: Nucleated cell counts per sample were estimated from amplification of reference gene primers within the assay. To quantify the absolute abundance of each unique TCRbeta CDR3 rearrangement, sequence reads were collapsed and filtered. For each sample, productive Simpson clonality was calculated as the square root of Simpson's diversity index over productive rearrangements. This is the immuneACCESS table as TCRdb keeps it, with only in-frame sequences that have V and J called. A part of the clones is gone; compared with another copy, unresolved V genes explain less than half, and the rest is unexplained. V, J and clone size derive from that table, while D and trimming were established from the DNA sequence. This sample has approximately 500,000 clones in its table, and 70% to 90% of those were observed once. Jointly, the top ten make up about 3.2% of the sample.

This TCR derives from a human donor in a cohort sampled during active COVID-19. This chain joins TRBV10-3 to TRBJ2-5, and TRBD1 matches 9 of the central bases. The sequenced sample was peripheral blood. The nucleotide sequence reads as follows: TGTGCCATCAGTGAGTCGTGGACCGGGACAGGGTACCCCTTAGAGGTCCAGTACTTC. It translates to CAISESWTGTGYPLEVQYF.